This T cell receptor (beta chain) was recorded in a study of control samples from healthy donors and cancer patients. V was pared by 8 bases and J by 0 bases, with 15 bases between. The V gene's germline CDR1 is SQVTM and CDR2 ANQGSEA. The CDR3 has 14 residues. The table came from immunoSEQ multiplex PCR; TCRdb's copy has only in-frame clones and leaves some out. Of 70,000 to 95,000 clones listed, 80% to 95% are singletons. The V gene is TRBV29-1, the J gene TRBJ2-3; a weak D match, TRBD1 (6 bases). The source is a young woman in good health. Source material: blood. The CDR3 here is CSMTRDTSTDTQYF. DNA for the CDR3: TGCAGCATGACCCGGGACACTAGCACAGATACGCAGTATTTT.